This TCR beta chain was recovered during a study of cytomegalovirus exposure and HLA in healthy donors. About the study: A prior analysis found 95 million to 140 million unique TCR beta sequences from 150 million to 200 million T cells. Inside one of the first data releases sat about 85 million unique TCRs taken from HLA-typed donors.

A remark on this clone: The target antigen is unknown.

Study-level points and caveats: As a later analysis showed, several of the most significant clusters appeared to be linked to common viral pathogens. Some 17,000 TCR beta sequences were associated with HLA alleles at 0.05 false discovery rate in a later analysis.

Primers: 60 Vbeta forward and 13 Jbeta reverse. The method was immunoSEQ multiplex PCR; TCRdb's version includes in-frame clones alone and lacks a portion of them. Seen here are about 97,000 clones, 75% to 90% observed once, and the top ten hold around 3.9%. The CDR3 sequence is 11 residues long. The V gene lost 6 bases and the J gene lost 4 bases, with 4 bases spanning the gap. Germline V gene data show CDR1 as MDHEN and CDR2 as SYDVKM. The specimen was PBMCs. J is TRBJ2-1 and V is TRBV28; D is uncertain. The sequence was obtained from a man aged 30-40 years in good health and CMV-seronegative. CDR3 sequence: CASSLYNEQFF. CDR3 sequence (DNA): TGTGCCAGCAGCCTTTACAATGAGCAGTTCTTC. Variable domain in full (rest from reference TRBV28 and TRBJ2-1): DVKVTQSSRYLVKRTGEKVFLECVQDMDHENMFWYRQDPGLGLRLIYFSYDVKMKEKGDIPEGYSVSREKKERFSLILESASTNQTSMYLCASSLYNEQFFGPGTRLTVL.